This T cell receptor beta chain was observed in a study of T cell responses to AZD1222 COVID-19 vaccine. About this clone: What it recognizes is unknown.

Study-wide results and caveats: Nearly half of spike-specific TCRs reportedly target unmutated variant regions. The donor group comprised mostly white British people and more females; the analysis possibly underestimated clonal diversity.

Method: immunoSEQ multiplex PCR; TCRdb's copy keeps in-frame clones and lacks some. Found here are about 160,000 clones, approximately 88% of them singletons; the top ten hold roughly 4%. Germline CDR1 reads ENHRY; CDR2 reads SYGVKD. V shed 2 bases, J shed 9 bases, and the junction held 6 bases outside the gene matches. The CDR3 runs to 16 residues. The chain joins TRBV10-3 to TRBJ1-6, with TRBD1 matching 11 bases. This TCR derives from an adult who received the AZD1222 COVID-19 vaccine. The material sequenced was peripheral blood, taken 28 days after the second AZD1222 dose. CDR3 nucleotide sequence: TGTGCCATCAGTGAGGGGGACAGGGGGGCGGGTTCACCCCTCCACTTT. This sequence encodes CAISEGDRGAGSPLHF.